The 9 T cell receptor beta chains below come from one sample, sequenced in a study of blood T cells in healthy people across ages. Together with a sample-barcoded 5' primer, a J-beta primer mix was included in a second PCR lasting roughly 6 to 12 cycles. TCRdb re-derived calls from the 5' RACE reads in MiXCR, one entry per CDR3 protein. The sample includes about 1.4 million distinct CDR3 sequences, around 59% of them seen just once. Sequenced: blood. The receptors were gathered from a man younger than 35 in good health.

The V and J genes are TRBV4-1 and TRBJ1-5; D is unresolved. This CDR3 contains 15 residues. Germline V gene sequence: CDR1 MGHRA, CDR2 YSYEKL. V was trimmed by 1 base and J by 3 bases, leaving 10 bases between them. CDR3 nucleotide sequence: TGCGCCAGCAGCCAAGTGGCGGGTGTCAATCAGCCCCAGCATTTT. It yields the protein CASSQVAGVNQPQHF.

This clonotype turned up a few times. Here the CDR3 DNA reads TGTGCCAGCAGCTTATTGGGGGAGGGCCTTGATACGCAGTATTTT. Translation gives CASSLLGEGLDTQYF. V usage is TRBV11-2 and J usage is TRBJ2-3, with TRBD2 matching 7 bases. This CDR3 is 15 amino acids long. Germline trimming cut 2 bases from V and 6 bases from J; bases unmatched to any gene: 8. In germline, CDR1 is SGHAT, CDR2 FQNNGV.

The chain links TRBV4-3 to TRBJ2-5; D perhaps matches TRBD2 (6 bases). Trimming took off 1 base at V and 1 base at J, with 10 bases between the two ends. Germline loops: CDR1 LGHNA, CDR2 YSLEER. This CDR3 region has 15 residues. CDR3 amino acids: CASSQGPGLQETQYF. In DNA, the CDR3 is TGCGCCAGCAGCCAAGGTCCGGGACTCCAAGAGACCCAGTACTTC.

The chain has TRBV11-2 and TRBJ1-2; the match to TRBD1 covers 7 bases. CDR1 and CDR2 from the germline V gene are SGHAT and FQNNGV. CDR3 length: 14 amino acids. The trim removed 5 bases at V and 7 bases at J, leaving 10 bases unmatched. Here the CDR3 DNA reads TGTGCCAGCAGCGCAAACACCGACAGGGCTGGCTACACCTTC. It translates to CASSANTDRAGYTF. The full variable domain, its missing parts supplied by reference TRBV11-2 and TRBJ1-2, is EAGVAQSPRYKIIEKRQSVAFWCNPISGHATLYWYQQILGQGPKLLIQFQNNGVVDDSQLPKDRFSAERLKGVDSTLKIQPAKLEDSAVYLCASSANTDRAGYTFGSGTRLTVV.

This clonotype was seen a single time. V is TRBV3-1 and J is TRBJ2-7; perhaps TRBD1 as D (6 bases). V was shortened by 5 bases and J by 3 bases, with 17 bases between the two germline ends. Germline V lookup: CDR1 LGHDT, CDR2 YNNKEL (reference sequence). The CDR3 is 15 amino acids. CDR3 coding DNA: TGTGCCAGCAGCATAAACGGACAGACCTTCTACGAGCAGTACTTC. Encoded protein: CASSINGQTFYEQYF.

The chain carries TRBV12-5 and TRBJ1-6; D may be TRBD1 (6 bases). The CDR3 runs 13 residues. The germline V gene encodes CDR1 LGHNT and CDR2 FRNRAP. The V and J ends lost 0 bases and 15 bases respectively, with 12 bases between them. In nucleotides, the CDR3 is TGTGCTAGTGGTTTGGTAGGCGGACAGAACCTCCACTTT. Protein sequence: CASGLVGGQNLHF. The entire variable domain, with the rest obtained from reference TRBV12-5 and TRBJ1-6, is as follows: DARVTQTPRHKVTEMGQEVTMRCQPILGHNTVFWYRQTMMQGLELLAYFRNRAPLDDSGMPKDRFSAEMPDATLATLKIQPSEPRDSAVYFCASGLVGGQNLHFGNGTRLTVT.

The chain is built from TRBV20-1 and TRBJ1-2, with D unresolved. The V gene's germline CDR1 is DFQATT and CDR2 SNEGSKA (reference sequence). Trimming cost V 0 bases and J 8 bases, with 13 bases left between them. The CDR3 is made up of 13 amino acids. In DNA, the CDR3 is TGCAGTGCTAGAGAGGTTCGGTTCGGCGGCTACACCTTC. It is translated as CSAREVRFGGYTF.

The chain combines TRBV28 with TRBJ2-1, with 7 bases fitting TRBD1. From germline, CDR1 is MDHEN and CDR2 SYDVKM. This CDR3 spans 17 amino acids. J was trimmed by 8 bases and V by 4 bases; bases with no gene match: 17. CDR3 sequence reads: CASSSYVTGTLHDEQFF. CDR3 DNA sequence: TGTGCCAGCAGTTCCTACGTGACAGGGACGCTTCATGATGAGCAGTTCTTC.

The genes are TRBV20-1 and TRBJ1-2; D is possibly TRBD1 (5 bases). The CDR3 consists of 12 residues. In germline, CDR1 is DFQATT, CDR2 SNEGSKA (reference sequence). V lost 5 bases and J 4 bases, leaving 11 bases between the germline ends. The CDR3 loop is CSAVGASYGYTF. The CDR3 DNA sequence: TGCAGTGCTGTAGGGGCCTCCTATGGCTACACCTTC.